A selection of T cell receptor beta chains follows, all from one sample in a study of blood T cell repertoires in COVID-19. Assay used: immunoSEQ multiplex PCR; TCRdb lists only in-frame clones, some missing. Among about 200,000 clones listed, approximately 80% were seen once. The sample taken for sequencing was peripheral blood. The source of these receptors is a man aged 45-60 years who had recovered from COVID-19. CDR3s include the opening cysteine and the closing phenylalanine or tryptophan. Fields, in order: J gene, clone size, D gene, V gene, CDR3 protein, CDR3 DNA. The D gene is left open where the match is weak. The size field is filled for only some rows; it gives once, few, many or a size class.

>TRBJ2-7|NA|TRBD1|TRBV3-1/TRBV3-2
CASSQDDRVEQYF
TGTGCCAGCAGCCAAGACGACAGGGTCGAGCAGTACTTC
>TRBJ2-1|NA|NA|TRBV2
CASSIRGYEQFF
TGTGCCAGCAGTATCCGAGGTTATGAGCAGTTCTTC
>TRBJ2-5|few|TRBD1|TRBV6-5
CASSITGGEGQTQYF
TGTGCCAGCAGTATCACAGGGGGCGAGGGTCAGACCCAGTACTTC
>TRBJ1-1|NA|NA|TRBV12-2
CASRNTGEANTEAFF
TGTGCAAGTCGCAACACAGGGGAAGCGAACACTGAAGCTTTCTTT
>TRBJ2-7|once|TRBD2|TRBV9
CASSVAGLAEASEQYF
TGTGCCAGCAGCGTAGCGGGACTAGCGGAGGCTAGTGAGCAGTACTTC
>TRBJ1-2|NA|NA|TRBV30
CAWSPSNYGYTF
TGTGCCTGGAGTCCCTCTAACTATGGCTACACCTTC
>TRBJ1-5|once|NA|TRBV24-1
CATSVGARPQHF
TGTGCCACCAGCGTAGGGGCCCGGCCCCAGCATTTT
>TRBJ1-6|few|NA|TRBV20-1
CSAGTGSPLHF
TGCAGTGCTGGAACGGGTTCACCCCTCCACTTT
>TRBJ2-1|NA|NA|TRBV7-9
CASSLVSGNYNEQFF
TGTGCCAGCAGCTTAGTGTCAGGGAACTACAATGAGCAGTTCTTC
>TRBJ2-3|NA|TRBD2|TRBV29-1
CSVEDRSGRRTDTQYF
TGCAGCGTTGAAGATCGAAGCGGGAGAAGGACAGATACGCAGTATTTT
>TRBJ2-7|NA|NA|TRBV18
CASSPPVSGVYEQYF
TGTGCCAGCTCACCACCGGTATCGGGGGTCTACGAGCAGTACTTC
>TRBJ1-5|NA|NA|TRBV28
CASTPPTFHQPQHF
TGTGCCAGCACCCCGCCCACTTTTCATCAGCCCCAGCATTTT
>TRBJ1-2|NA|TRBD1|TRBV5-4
CASSRTGGNYGYTF
TGTGCCAGCAGTCGGACAGGGGGGAACTATGGCTACACCTTC
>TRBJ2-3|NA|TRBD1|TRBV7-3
CASSSSGGSTDTQYF
TGTGCCAGCAGCTCCTCAGGGGGTAGCACAGATACGCAGTATTTT
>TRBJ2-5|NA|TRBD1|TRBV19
CASSKQGIQETQYF
TGTGCCAGTAGTAAACAGGGGATCCAAGAGACCCAGTACTTC
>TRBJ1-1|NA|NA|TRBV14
CASSRTEGTEAFF
TGTGCCAGCAGCCGCACTGAGGGCACTGAAGCTTTCTTT
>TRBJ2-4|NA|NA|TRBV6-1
CASRETVAVAKNIQYF
TGTGCCAGCAGAGAAACCGTAGCGGTAGCCAAAAACATTCAGTACTTC
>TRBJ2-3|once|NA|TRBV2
CASREDYTDTQYF
TGTGCCAGCAGGGAGGATTACACAGATACGCAGTATTTT
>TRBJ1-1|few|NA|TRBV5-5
CASYQNPRGLTEAFF
TGTGCCAGCTACCAGAACCCGAGGGGGTTGACTGAAGCTTTCTTT
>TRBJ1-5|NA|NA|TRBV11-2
CASSLDRYRPQHF
TGTGCCAGCAGCTTAGACCGGTATCGGCCCCAGCATTTT
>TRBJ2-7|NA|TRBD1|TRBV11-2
CASSVRTGGAEQYF
TGTGCCAGCAGCGTAAGGACAGGGGGCGCGGAGCAGTACTTC
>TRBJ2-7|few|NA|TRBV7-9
CASSPHTGGDEQYF
TGTGCCAGCAGCCCACATACGGGGGGCGACGAGCAGTACTTC
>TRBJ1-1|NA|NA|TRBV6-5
CASSYSHLGGQTEAFF
TGTGCCAGCAGTTACTCTCATTTAGGAGGACAGACTGAAGCTTTCTTT
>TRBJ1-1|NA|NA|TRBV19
CASSIPILAMNTEAFF
TGTGCCAGTAGTATCCCTATACTCGCTATGAACACTGAAGCTTTCTTT
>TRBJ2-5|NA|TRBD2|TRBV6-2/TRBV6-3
CASSYVGVGGDQYF
TGTGCCAGCAGTTACGTGGGTGTTGGGGGGGACCAGTACTTC
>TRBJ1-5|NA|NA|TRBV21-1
CASSSPRDREDQPQHF
TGTGCCAGCAGCTCACCAAGGGACAGGGAGGATCAGCCCCAGCATTTT
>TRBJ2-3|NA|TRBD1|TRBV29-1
CSVEGGGADTQYF
TGCAGCGTTGAAGGAGGGGGCGCGGATACGCAGTATTTT
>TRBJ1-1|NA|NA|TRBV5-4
CASRSGITEAFF
TGTGCCAGCAGATCAGGGATCACTGAAGCTTTCTTT
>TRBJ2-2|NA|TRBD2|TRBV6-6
CASSFYSGSTGELFF
TGTGCCAGCAGTTTCTATAGCGGGAGCACCGGGGAGCTGTTTTTT
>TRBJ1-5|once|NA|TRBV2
CASSDRQGYQPQHF
TGTGCCAGCAGTGATCGGCAGGGTTATCAGCCCCAGCATTTT
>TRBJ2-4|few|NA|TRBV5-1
CASSSWGRLGEDIQYF
TGCGCCAGCAGCTCCTGGGGGAGGCTGGGTGAGGACATTCAGTACTTC
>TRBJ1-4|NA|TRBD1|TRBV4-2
CASSQTGQGREKLFF
TGTGCCAGCAGCCAGACCGGACAGGGGAGAGAAAAACTGTTTTTT
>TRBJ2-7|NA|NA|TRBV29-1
CSVTLSAGYYEQYF
TGCAGCGTTACCCTAAGCGCGGGGTACTACGAGCAGTACTTC
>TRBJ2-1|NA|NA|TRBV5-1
CASSSVSLNEQFF
TGCGCCAGCAGCTCCGTTAGTTTGAATGAGCAGTTCTTC
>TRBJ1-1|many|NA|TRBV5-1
CASQTGSGGDTEAFF
TGCGCCAGCCAAACGGGATCCGGCGGAGACACTGAAGCTTTCTTT
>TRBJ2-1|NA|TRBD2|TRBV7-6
CASTLSGAHYNEQFF
TGTGCCAGCACCCTTAGCGGGGCACATTACAATGAGCAGTTCTTC
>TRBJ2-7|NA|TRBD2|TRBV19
CASSIRTSGAYEQYF
TGTGCCAGTAGTATCCGGACTAGCGGTGCCTACGAGCAGTACTTC
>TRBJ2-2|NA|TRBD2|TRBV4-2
CASSQDAAGGLIPTGELFF
TGTGCCAGCAGCCAAGATGCCGCGGGAGGGCTGATCCCCACCGGGGAGCTGTTTTTT
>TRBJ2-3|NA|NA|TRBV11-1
CASSPDQQGFTDTQYF
TGTGCCAGCAGCCCCGACCAACAGGGTTTCACAGATACGCAGTATTTT
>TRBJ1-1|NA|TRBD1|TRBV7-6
CASSPTGEKSRTEAFF
TGTGCCAGCAGCCCGACAGGGGAAAAATCGAGGACTGAAGCTTTCTTT
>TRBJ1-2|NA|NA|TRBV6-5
CASSTPGRGPDGYTF
TGTGCCAGCAGTACACCGGGCCGCGGGCCCGATGGCTACACCTTC
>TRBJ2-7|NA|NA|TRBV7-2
CASSLAARQQYEQYF
TGTGCCAGCAGCCTCGCGGCAAGACAGCAGTACGAGCAGTACTTC
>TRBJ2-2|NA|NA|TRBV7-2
CASSPQADTGELFF
TGTGCCAGCAGCCCCCAGGCCGACACCGGGGAGCTGTTTTTT
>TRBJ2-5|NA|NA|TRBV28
CASSLLRGVGETQYF
TGTGCCAGCAGTTTACTCCGGGGTGTGGGAGAGACCCAGTACTTC
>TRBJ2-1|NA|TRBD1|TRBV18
CASSNRQGRGNEQFF
TGTGCCAGCTCCAACCGACAGGGGCGAGGCAATGAGCAGTTCTTC
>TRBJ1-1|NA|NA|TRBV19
CASSIVAGDTEAFF
TGTGCCAGTAGTATCGTGGCAGGGGACACTGAAGCTTTCTTT
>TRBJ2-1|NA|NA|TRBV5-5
CASTLDYTYNEQFF
TGTGCCAGCACCCTCGACTACACCTACAATGAGCAGTTCTTC
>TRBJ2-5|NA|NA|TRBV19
CASSSREQETQYF
TGTGCCAGTAGCTCCAGGGAACAAGAGACCCAGTACTTC
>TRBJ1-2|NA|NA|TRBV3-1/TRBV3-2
CASSYDSGGYGYTF
TGTGCCAGCAGCTACGATTCAGGAGGGTATGGCTACACCTTC